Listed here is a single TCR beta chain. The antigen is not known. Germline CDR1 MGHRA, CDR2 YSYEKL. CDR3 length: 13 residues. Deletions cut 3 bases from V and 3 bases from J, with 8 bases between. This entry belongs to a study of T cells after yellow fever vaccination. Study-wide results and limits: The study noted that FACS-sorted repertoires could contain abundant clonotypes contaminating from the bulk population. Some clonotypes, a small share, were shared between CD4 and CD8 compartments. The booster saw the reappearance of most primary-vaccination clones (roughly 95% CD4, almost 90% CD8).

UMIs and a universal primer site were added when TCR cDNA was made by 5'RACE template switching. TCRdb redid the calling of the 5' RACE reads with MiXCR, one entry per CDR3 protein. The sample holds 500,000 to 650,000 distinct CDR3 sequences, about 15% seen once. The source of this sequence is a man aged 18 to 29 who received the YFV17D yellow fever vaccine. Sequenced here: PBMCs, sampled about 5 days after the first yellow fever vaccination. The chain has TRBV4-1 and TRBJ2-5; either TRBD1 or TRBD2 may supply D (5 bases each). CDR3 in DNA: TGCGCCAGCAGCCAGGGGACCAAAGAGACCCAGTACTTC. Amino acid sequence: CASSQGTKETQYF.